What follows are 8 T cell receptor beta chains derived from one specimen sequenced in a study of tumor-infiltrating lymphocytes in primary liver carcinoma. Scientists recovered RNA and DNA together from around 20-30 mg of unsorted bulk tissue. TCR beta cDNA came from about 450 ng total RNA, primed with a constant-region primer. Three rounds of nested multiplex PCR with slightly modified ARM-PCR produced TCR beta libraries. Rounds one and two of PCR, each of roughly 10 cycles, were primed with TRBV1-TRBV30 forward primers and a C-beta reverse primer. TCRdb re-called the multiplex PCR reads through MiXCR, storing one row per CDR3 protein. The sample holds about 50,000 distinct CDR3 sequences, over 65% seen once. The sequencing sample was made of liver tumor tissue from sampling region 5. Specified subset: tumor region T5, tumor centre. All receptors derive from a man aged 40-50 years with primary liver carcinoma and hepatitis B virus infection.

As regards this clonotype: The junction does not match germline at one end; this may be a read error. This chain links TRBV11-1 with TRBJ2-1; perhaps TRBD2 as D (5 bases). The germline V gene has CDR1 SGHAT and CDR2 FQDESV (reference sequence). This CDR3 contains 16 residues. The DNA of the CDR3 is TGTGGCAGCAGCCCCCGGGTGGTGGACTTCTACAATGAGCAGTTCTTC. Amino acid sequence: CGSSPRVVDFYNEQFF.

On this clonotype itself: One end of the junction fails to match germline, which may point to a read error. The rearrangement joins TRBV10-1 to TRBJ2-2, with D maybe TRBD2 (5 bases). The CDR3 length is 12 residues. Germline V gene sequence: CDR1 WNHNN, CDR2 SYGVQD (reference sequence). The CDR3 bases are TGCGCCAACAGTGAGATAAACGGGAAGCTGTTTTTT. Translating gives CANSEINGKLFF.

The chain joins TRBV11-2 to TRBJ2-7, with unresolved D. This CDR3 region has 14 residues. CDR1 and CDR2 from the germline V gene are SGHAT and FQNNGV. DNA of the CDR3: TGTGTTAGCAACTTAGAGGTCTTATCCTACGAGCAGTACTTC. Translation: CVSNLEVLSYEQYF.

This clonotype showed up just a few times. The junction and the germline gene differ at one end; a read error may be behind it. CDR3 coding DNA: TGTGCCAGCAGTTTTCGGGGGACTGGAAATACCATATATTTT. It is translated as CASSFRGTGNTIYF. This chain connects TRBV12-3 or TRBV12-4 to TRBJ1-3, with D perhaps matching TRBD1 (5 bases). The CDR3 runs to 14 residues.

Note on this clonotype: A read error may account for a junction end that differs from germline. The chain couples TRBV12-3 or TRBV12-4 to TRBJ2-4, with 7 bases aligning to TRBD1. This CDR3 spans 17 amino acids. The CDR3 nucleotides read TGTGGCAGCAGTCCAGGGGGTAGAGCCCGGGCCAAAAACATTCAGTACTTC. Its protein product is CGSSPGGRARAKNIQYF.

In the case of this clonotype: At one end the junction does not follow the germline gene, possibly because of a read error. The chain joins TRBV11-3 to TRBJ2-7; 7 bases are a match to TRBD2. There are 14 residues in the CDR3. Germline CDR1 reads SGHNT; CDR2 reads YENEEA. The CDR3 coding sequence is TGTGCCAGCAACCCTAGAGAAGGGGACTACGAGCAGTATTTC. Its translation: CASNPREGDYEQYF.

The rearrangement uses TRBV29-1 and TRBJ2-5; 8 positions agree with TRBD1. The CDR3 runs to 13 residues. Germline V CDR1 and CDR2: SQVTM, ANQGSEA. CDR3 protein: CNGQGAESKNQYF. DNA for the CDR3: TGCAACGGCCAGGGGGCGGAATCCAAGAACCAGTACTTC.

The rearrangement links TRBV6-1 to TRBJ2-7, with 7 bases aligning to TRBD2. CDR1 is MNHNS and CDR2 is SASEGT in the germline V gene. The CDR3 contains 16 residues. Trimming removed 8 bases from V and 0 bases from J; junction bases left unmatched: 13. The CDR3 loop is CASGGLVGGSSYEQYF. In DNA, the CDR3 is TGTGCCAGCGGCGGACTAGTGGGGGGAAGCTCCTACGAGCAGTACTTC.